A single sample is the source of the 15 T cell receptor beta chains below, sequenced in a study of regulatory T cells in long-lasting Graves disease. The TCR beta library used iRepertoire HTBI primers with Arm-PCR amplification of CDR3. Each CDR3 protein gets one entry after TCRdb re-called the multiplex PCR reads with MiXCR. Among approximately 440,000 distinct CDR3 sequences listed, less than 25% were seen once. Time point defined: persistent/refractory GD, antithyroid drugs over 5 years with positive TRAb. Construction of the TCR library relied on RNA isolated from PBMCs. Sequencing used peripheral blood mononuclear cells (PBMCs), obtained when the disease was refractory, from a patient treated with antithyroid drugs. The receptors here all came from a female donor with Graves disease.

Comment on this clonotype: A much larger clone lies one base from this, so it may be a read error. The chain uses TRBV6-4 and TRBJ2-6; D is undetermined. Germline assignment: CDR1 MRHNA and CDR2 SNTAGT. The CDR3 extends over 14 amino acids. The V gene lost 5 bases and the J gene lost 0 bases, with 5 bases spanning the gap. CDR3: CASSMSSGANVLTF. As DNA, the CDR3 is TGTGCCAGCAGTATGAGCTCTGGGGCCAACGTCCTGACTTTC.

J is TRBJ2-2 and V is TRBV6-1; D is perhaps TRBD1 or TRBD2 (6 bases each). CDR1 MNHNS and CDR2 SASEGT come from the germline V gene. The V end was cut by 7 bases, the J end by 3 bases, with 12 bases between. The length of the CDR3 is 14 residues. CDR3 sequence: CASTNRGHTGELFF. The CDR3, as DNA: TGTGCCAGCACCAACCGGGGGCACACCGGGGAGCTGTTTTTT.

This clonotype showed up many times. The CDR3 DNA is TGTGCCTGGAGTGTAGACGGTTACTATGGCTACACCTTC. It is translated as CAWSVDGYYGYTF. V gene TRBV30 combines with J gene TRBJ1-2; D gene uncertain. The germline V gene has CDR1 GTSNPN and CDR2 SVGIG (reference sequence). V gave up 0 bases and J gave up 3 bases, with 8 bases separating them. The length of the CDR3 is 13 residues.

The J gene is TRBJ1-5, the V gene TRBV6-9; D is ambiguous. Trimming removed 4 bases from V and 4 bases from J, with 20 bases in between. This CDR3 is built from 17 residues. The germline V gene encodes CDR1 MNHGY and CDR2 SVAAGI. The CDR3 protein is CASSWSTSSNLNQPQHF. In DNA, the CDR3 is TGTGCCAGCAGTTGGTCGACCAGCTCGAATCTGAATCAGCCCCAGCATTTT.

Details on this clonotype: One base away lies a much larger clone, so this may be a sequencing read error. CDR3 sequence: CASSQGGSAAYGYAF. The CDR3 DNA reads TGTGCCAGCAGCCAAGGAGGGAGCGCGGCCTATGGCTACGCCTTC. The chain couples TRBV7-2 to TRBJ1-2; D gene ambiguous. This CDR3 contains 15 residues. Looked up from germline, CDR1 is SGHTA and CDR2 is FQGNSA.

This clonotype was observed a handful of times. The chain uses TRBV6-2 or TRBV6-3 and TRBJ2-7; TRBD2 aligns across 10 bases. Losses at the gene ends were 2 bases for V and 6 bases for J; bases not matched to a gene: 4. The germline gives CDR1 MNHEY, CDR2 SVGEGT. This CDR3 comprises 14 residues. The CDR3 DNA follows: TGTGCCAGCAGTTACCGGCTAGCGGGAGTCGAGCAGTACTTC. It yields the protein CASSYRLAGVEQYF.

This clonotype was counted ten times or more. The chain recombines TRBV7-3 with TRBJ2-6; D remains unclear. Trimming cost V 6 bases and J 0 bases, with 9 bases left between them. The germline V gene encodes CDR1 SGHTA and CDR2 FQGTGA. The CDR3 sequence is 15 residues long. As DNA, the CDR3 is TGTGCCAGCAGGGACGGTAGCTCTGGGGCCAACGTCCTGACTTTC. Residues: CASRDGSSGANVLTF.

This clonotype was observed at least ten times. J is TRBJ2-2 and V is TRBV5-1; the match to TRBD1 covers 9 bases. The ends lost 0 bases at V and 6 bases at J; junction bases unmatched: 3. Per the germline V gene, CDR1 is SGHRS and CDR2 is YFSETQ. This CDR3 spans 15 amino acids. Written as DNA, the CDR3 is TGCGCCAGCAGCTTGGCCTGGGACAGGGCCGGGGAGCTGTTTTTT. Its protein is CASSLAWDRAGELFF.

The CDR3 region has the DNA TGTGCCAGCAGCTTAGTTTTCCGACAGGGGGCGCCCCGCCTCTACGAGCAGTACTTC. This codes for CASSLVFRQGAPRLYEQYF. J is TRBJ2-7 and V is TRBV7-2, with 10 bases lining up with TRBD1. The CDR3 consists of 19 residues. V lost 1 base to trimming and J lost 3 bases; unmatched junction nucleotides: 15. Germline V lookup: CDR1 SGHTA, CDR2 FQGNSA.

This clonotype has only a few counts. The chain couples TRBV2 to TRBJ2-5; D is perhaps TRBD1 or TRBD2 (5 bases each). Germline V gene sequence: CDR1 SNHLY, CDR2 FYNNEI. This CDR3 has 16 residues. Between the trimmed V and J ends, which lost 3 bases and 1 base, there was a span of 15 bases. CDR3 nucleotide sequence: TGTGCCAGCAGTGAGAGTGGCCCCGGGACCCAAGAGACCCAGTACTTC. It encodes CASSESGPGTQETQYF.

In this sample, this clonotype turned up a few times. The final CDR3 position lacks the conserved phenylalanine or tryptophan, pointing to a likely read error. The rearrangement links TRBV30 to TRBJ2-5; the match to TRBD2 covers 12 bases. The CDR3 is 14 amino acids. The J segment lost 5 bases and the V segment lost 1 base, leaving 2 bases of the junction unmatched. Germline-derived CDR1 and CDR2 are GTSNPN and SVGIG (reference sequence). This CDR3 is CAWSGLAGGETQYL. The CDR3 DNA reads TGTGCCTGGAGTGGGCTAGCGGGAGGGGAGACCCAGTACCTC.

This clonotype was detected only a few times. The chain couples TRBV2 to TRBJ1-1; D gene uncertain. CDR1 is SNHLY and CDR2 is FYNNEI in the germline V gene. Trimming cost V 1 base and J 1 base, with 10 bases left between them. The CDR3 has 15 amino acids. In nucleotides, the CDR3 is TGTGCCAGCAGTGAAGTTGCGGGGTGGAACACTGAAGCTTTCTTT. Protein sequence: CASSEVAGWNTEAFF.

This clonotype has at least ten counts. This chain connects TRBV12-3 or TRBV12-4 to TRBJ2-7, with 10 positions matching TRBD1. This CDR3 comprises 14 residues. Germline trimming cut 4 bases from V and 2 bases from J; bases unmatched to any gene: 2. The CDR3 reads CASSWTGGTYEQYF. The CDR3 region has the DNA TGTGCCAGCAGTTGGACAGGGGGAACCTACGAGCAGTACTTC.

This clonotype was seen at least ten times. The chain carries TRBV7-2 and TRBJ1-2; 7 bases match TRBD1. The CDR3 spans 14 residues. Trimming removed 5 bases from V and 8 bases from J; junction bases left unmatched: 11. CDR1 and CDR2 from the germline V gene are SGHTA and FQGNSA. The chain's CDR3 is CASSPRQGLWGYTF. CDR3 DNA: TGTGCCAGCAGCCCACGACAGGGTCTGTGGGGCTACACCTTC.

There are a few counts of this clonotype. The chain uses TRBV6-1 and TRBJ1-3, with no clear D. V lost 6 bases, J lost 2 bases, and 11 bases lay in between. Germline CDR1 and CDR2: MNHNS and SASEGT. The CDR3 totals 14 residues. The CDR3 sequence: CASSSNQAGNTIYF. As DNA, the CDR3 is TGTGCCAGCAGCTCAAATCAGGCTGGAAACACCATATATTTT.